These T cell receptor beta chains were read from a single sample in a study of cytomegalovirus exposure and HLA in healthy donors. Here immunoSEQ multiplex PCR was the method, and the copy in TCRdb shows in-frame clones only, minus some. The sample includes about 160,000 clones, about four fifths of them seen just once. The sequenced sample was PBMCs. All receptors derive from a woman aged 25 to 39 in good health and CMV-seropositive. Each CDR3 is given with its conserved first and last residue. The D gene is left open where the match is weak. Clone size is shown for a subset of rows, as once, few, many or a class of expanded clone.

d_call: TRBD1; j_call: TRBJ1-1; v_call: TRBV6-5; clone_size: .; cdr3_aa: CASSYTQGETFF; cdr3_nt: TGTGCCAGCAGTTACACCCAGGGGGAAACTTTCTTT
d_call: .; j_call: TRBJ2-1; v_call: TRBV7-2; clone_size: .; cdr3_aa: CASSWRQDYNEQFF; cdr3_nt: TGTGCCAGCAGCTGGAGACAGGACTACAATGAGCAGTTCTTC
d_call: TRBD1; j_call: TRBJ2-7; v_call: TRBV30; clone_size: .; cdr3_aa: CAWSTGAGYEQYF; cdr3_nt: TGTGCCTGGTCTACAGGGGCCGGCTACGAGCAGTACTTC
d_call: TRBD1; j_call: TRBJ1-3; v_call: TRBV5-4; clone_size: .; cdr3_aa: CASSWGTGKYGNTIYF; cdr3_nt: TGTGCCAGCAGCTGGGGGACAGGGAAGTATGGAAACACCATATATTTT
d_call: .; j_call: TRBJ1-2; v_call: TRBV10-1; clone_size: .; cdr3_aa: CASSERDSGYTF; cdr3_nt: TGCGCCAGCAGTGAAAGGGACTCTGGCTACACCTTC
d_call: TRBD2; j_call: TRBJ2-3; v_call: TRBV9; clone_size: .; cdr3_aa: CASSVSVGGVYTDTQYF; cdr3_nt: TGTGCCAGCAGCGTTTCCGTGGGGGGGGTATACACAGATACGCAGTATTTT
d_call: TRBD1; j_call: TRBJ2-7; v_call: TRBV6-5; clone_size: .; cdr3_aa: CASSYSPGTGGYEQYF; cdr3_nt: TGTGCCAGCAGTTACTCGCCAGGAACAGGGGGCTACGAGCAGTACTTC
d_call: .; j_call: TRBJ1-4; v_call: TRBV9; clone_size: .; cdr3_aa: CASSPTGSEKLFF; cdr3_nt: TGTGCCAGCAGCCCAACGGGGAGTGAAAAACTGTTTTTT
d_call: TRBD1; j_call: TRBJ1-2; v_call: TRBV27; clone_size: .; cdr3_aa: CASGKGQSYGYTF; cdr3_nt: TGTGCCAGCGGGAAGGGACAGTCCTATGGCTACACCTTC
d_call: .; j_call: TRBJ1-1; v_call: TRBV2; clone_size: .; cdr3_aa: CASRYEVAFF; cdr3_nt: TGTGCCAGCAGGTACGAGGTAGCTTTCTTT
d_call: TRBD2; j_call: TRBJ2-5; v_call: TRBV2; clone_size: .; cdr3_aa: CASSEDRGEGTQYF; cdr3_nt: TGTGCCAGCAGTGAAGATCGGGGGGAGGGGACCCAGTACTTC
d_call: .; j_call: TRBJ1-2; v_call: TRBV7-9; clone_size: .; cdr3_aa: CASSLGSGVDGYTF; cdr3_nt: TGTGCCAGCAGCTTAGGTTCGGGGGTAGATGGCTACACCTTC
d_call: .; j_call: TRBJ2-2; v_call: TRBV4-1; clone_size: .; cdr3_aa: CASSIREGNTGELFF; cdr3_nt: TGCGCCAGCAGCATCAGGGAAGGTAACACCGGGGAGCTGTTTTTT
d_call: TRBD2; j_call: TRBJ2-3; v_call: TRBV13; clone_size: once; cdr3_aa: CASSLSGGVRDTQYF; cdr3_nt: TGTGCCAGCAGCTTAAGCGGGGGGGTCCGAGATACGCAGTATTTT
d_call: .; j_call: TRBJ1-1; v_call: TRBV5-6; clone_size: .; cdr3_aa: CASSLGVENTEAFF; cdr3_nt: TGTGCCAGCAGCTTGGGCGTAGAGAACACTGAAGCTTTCTTT
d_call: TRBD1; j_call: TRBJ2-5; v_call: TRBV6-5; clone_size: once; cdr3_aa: CASSYGGTGLGETQYF; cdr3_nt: TGTGCCAGCAGTTACGGGGGGACAGGTTTAGGGGAGACCCAGTACTTC
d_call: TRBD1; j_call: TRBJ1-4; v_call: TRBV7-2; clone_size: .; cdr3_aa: CASSFDRDRGFREGKLFF; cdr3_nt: TGTGCCAGCAGCTTTGATAGGGACAGGGGCTTTCGGGAAGGAAAACTGTTTTTT
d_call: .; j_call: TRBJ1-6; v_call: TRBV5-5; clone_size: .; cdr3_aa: CASSRNPGRANSPLHF; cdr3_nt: TGTGCCAGCAGCCGTAATCCCGGCAGGGCCAATTCACCCCTCCACTTT
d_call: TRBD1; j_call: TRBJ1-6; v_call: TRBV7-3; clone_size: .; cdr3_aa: CASSSQGARSPLHF; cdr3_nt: TGTGCCAGCAGCTCACAGGGGGCAAGATCACCCCTCCACTTT
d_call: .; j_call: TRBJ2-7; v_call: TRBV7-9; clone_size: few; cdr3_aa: CSSSDPTVRPYEQYF; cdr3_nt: TGTTCCAGCAGCGATCCGACAGTTAGACCATACGAGCAGTACTTC
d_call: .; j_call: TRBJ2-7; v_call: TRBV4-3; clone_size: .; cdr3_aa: CASSQAGHHLGPYEQYF; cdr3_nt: TGCGCCAGCAGCCAAGCTGGACATCACTTAGGGCCCTACGAGCAGTACTTC
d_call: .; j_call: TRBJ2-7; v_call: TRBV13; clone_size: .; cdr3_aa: CASSLKTYEQYF; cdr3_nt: TGTGCCAGCAGCCTTAAAACCTACGAGCAGTACTTC
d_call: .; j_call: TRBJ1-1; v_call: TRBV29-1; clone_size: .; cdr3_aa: CSVEEGGGGTEAFF; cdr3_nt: TGCAGCGTTGAAGAGGGGGGAGGGGGCACTGAAGCTTTCTTT
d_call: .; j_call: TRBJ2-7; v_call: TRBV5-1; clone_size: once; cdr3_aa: CASSLGALSSYEQYF; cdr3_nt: TGCGCCAGCAGCTTGGGAGCCCTTAGCTCCTACGAGCAGTACTTC
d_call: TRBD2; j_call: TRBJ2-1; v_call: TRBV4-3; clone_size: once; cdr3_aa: CASSQDPSGGALGNEQFF; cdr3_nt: TGCGCCAGCAGCCAAGATCCTAGCGGGGGGGCCTTGGGAAATGAGCAGTTCTTC
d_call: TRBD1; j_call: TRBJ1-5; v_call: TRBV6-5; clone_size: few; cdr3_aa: CASRRQGNQPQHF; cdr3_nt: TGTGCCAGCAGACGACAGGGGAATCAGCCCCAGCATTTT
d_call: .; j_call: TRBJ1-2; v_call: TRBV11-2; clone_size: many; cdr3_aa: CASSLDRLGAGGYTF; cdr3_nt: TGTGCCAGCAGCTTAGACCGGTTGGGGGCGGGCGGCTACACCTTC
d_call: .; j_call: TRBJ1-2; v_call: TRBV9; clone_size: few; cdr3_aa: CASSRFLTANYGYTF; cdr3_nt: TGTGCCAGCAGCCGTTTTTTGACAGCTAACTATGGCTACACCTTC
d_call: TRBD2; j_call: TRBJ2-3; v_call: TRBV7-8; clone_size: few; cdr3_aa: CASSLLDRSGGYTDTQYF; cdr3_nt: TGTGCCAGCAGCTTATTAGACCGTAGCGGGGGTTACACAGATACGCAGTATTTT
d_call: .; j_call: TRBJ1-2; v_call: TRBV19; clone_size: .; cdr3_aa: CASSILLWAGDGYTF; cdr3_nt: TGTGCCAGTAGTATCCTGTTGTGGGCAGGGGATGGCTACACCTTC
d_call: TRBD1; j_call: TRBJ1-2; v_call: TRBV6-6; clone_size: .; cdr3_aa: CASFQAGQTNYGYTF; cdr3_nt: TGTGCCTCATTCCAGGCGGGACAGACTAACTATGGCTACACCTTC
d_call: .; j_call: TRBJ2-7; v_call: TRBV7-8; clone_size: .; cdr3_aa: CACRLGPAYEQYF; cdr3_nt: TGTGCTTGCAGGTTGGGGCCGGCATACGAGCAGTACTTC
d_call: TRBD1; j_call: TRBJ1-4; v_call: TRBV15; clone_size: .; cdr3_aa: CATSRGRGWANEKLFF; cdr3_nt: TGTGCCACCAGCAGAGGCAGGGGGTGGGCTAATGAAAAACTGTTTTTT
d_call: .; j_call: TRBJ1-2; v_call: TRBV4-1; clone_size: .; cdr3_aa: CASSQEAGAYYGYTF; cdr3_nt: TGCGCCAGCAGCCAAGAAGCGGGAGCCTACTATGGCTACACCTTC
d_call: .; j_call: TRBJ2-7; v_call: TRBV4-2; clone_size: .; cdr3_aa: CASSQAEVHNEQYF; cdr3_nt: TGTGCCAGCAGCCAAGCGGAGGTACACAACGAGCAGTACTTC
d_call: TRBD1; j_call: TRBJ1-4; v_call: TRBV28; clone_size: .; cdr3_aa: CASSLGAGTGVEKLFF; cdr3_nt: TGTGCCAGTAGTTTAGGAGCCGGGACAGGGGTTGAAAAACTGTTTTTT
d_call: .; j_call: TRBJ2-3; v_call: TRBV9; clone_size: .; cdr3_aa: CASSPIARDTQYF; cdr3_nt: TGTGCCAGCAGCCCAATTGCGAGAGATACGCAGTATTTT
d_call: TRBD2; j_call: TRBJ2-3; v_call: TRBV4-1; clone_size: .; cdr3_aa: CASSPRASGTADTQYF; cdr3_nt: TGCGCCAGCAGCCCCCGGGCTAGCGGGACGGCGGATACGCAGTATTTT
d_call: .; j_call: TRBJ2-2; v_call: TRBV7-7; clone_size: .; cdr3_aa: CASSFGHSGTGELFF; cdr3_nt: TGTGCCAGCAGCTTTGGACATAGCGGTACCGGGGAGCTGTTTTTT
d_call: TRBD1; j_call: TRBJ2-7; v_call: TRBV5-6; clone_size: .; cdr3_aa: CASSSLRLTGTGIYEQYF; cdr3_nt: TGTGCCAGCAGTAGCTTAAGGTTGACCGGGACAGGAATCTACGAGCAGTACTTC
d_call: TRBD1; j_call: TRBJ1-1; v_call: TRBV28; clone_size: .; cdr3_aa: CASSFRDRMNTEAFF; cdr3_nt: TGTGCCAGCAGTTTCCGGGACAGGATGAACACTGAAGCTTTCTTT
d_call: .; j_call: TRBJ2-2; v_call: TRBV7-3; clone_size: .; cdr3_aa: CASSADDTGELFF; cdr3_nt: TGTGCCAGCAGCGCGGATGACACCGGGGAGCTGTTTTTT
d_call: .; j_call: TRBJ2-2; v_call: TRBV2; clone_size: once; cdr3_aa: CASSDSGELFF; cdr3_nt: TGTGCCAGCAGTGATAGCGGGGAGCTGTTTTTT
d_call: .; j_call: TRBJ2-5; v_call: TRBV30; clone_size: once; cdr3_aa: CAWTALGQGKETQYF; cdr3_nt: TGTGCCTGGACGGCCCTAGGGCAGGGGAAAGAGACCCAGTACTTC
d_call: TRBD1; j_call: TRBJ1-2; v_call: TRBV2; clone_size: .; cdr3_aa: CASSTGQAKLYGYTF; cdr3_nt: TGTGCCAGCAGTACGGGACAGGCGAAACTCTATGGCTACACCTTC
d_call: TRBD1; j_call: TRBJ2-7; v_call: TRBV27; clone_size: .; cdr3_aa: CASSLGTGYYEQYF; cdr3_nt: TGTGCCAGCAGTTTAGGGACAGGGTATTACGAGCAGTACTTC
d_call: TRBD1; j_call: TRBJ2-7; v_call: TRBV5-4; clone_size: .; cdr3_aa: CASSDWGQGPYEQYF; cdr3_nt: TGTGCCAGCAGCGACTGGGGACAGGGTCCCTACGAGCAGTACTTC
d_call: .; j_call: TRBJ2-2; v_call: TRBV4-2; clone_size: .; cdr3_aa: CASSQDLASETGELFF; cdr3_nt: TGTGCCAGCAGCCAAGATTTGGCGAGCGAGACCGGGGAGCTGTTTTTT
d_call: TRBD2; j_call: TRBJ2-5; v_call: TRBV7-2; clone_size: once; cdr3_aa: CASSFTQAGDETQYF; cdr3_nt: TGTGCCAGCAGCTTTACTCAAGCGGGGGATGAGACCCAGTACTTC
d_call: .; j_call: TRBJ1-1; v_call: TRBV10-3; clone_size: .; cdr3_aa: CAISKEGNTEAFF; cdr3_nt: TGTGCCATCAGCAAGGAGGGGAACACTGAAGCTTTCTTT
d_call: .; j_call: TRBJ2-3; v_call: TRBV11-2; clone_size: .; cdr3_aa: CASSYGVVTDTQYF; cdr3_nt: TGTGCCAGCAGTTACGGGGTCGTGACAGATACGCAGTATTTT
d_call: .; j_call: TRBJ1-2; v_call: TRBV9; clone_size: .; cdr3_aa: CASSLQPTNYGYTF; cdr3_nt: TGTGCCAGCAGCTTACAACCCACTAACTATGGCTACACCTTC
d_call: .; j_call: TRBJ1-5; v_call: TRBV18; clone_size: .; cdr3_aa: CASSPSRGEAQHF; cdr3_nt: TGTGCCAGCTCACCTTCGCGGGGTGAGGCCCAGCATTTT
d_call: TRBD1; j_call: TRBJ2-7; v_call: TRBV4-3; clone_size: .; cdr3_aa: CASSHRQGDYEQYF; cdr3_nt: TGCGCCAGCAGCCATCGACAGGGAGACTACGAGCAGTACTTC
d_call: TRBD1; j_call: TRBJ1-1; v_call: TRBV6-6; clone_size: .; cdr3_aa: CASSFRQGDTEAFF; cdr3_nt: TGTGCCAGCAGTTTCCGACAGGGGGACACTGAAGCTTTCTTT